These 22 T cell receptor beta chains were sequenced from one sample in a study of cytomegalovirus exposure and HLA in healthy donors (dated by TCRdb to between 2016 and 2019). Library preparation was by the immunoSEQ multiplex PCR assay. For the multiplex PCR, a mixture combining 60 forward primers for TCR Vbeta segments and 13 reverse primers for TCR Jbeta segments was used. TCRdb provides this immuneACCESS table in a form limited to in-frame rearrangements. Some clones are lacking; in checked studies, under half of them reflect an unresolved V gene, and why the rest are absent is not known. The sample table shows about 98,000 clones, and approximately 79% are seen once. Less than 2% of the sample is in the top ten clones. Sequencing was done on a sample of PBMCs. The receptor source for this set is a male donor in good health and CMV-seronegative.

Here the CDR3 reads CASSQDLAGVYEQYF. The CDR3 nucleotides are TGCGCCAGCAGCCAAGATCTAGCGGGGGTTTACGAGCAGTACTTC. V gene TRBV4-1 combines with J gene TRBJ2-7, with 10 bases matching TRBD2. Germline V gene lookup returns CDR1 MGHRA and CDR2 YSYEKL. CDR3 length equals 15 residues. The junction had 3 bases not matched to a gene; V was cut back by 0 bases and J by 4 bases.

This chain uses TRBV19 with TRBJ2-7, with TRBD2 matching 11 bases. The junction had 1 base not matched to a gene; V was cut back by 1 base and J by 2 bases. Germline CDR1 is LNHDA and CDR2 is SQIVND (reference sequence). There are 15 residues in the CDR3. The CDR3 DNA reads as TGTGCCAGTAGTATAGGACTAGCGGGGACCTACGAGCAGTACTTC. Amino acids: CASSIGLAGTYEQYF.

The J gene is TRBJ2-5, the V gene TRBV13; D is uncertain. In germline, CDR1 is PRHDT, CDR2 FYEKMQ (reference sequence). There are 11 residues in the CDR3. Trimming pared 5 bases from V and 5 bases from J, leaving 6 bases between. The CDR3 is CASSLEETQYF. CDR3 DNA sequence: TGTGCCAGCAGCCTCGAGGAGACCCAGTACTTC.

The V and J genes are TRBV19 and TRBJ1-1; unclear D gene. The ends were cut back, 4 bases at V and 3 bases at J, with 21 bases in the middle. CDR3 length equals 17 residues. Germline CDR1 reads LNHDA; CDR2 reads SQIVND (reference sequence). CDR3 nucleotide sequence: TGTGCCAGTAGTAGGTTGGCGCTCCTGCCTAGAGACACTGAAGCTTTCTTT. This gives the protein CASSRLALLPRDTEAFF.

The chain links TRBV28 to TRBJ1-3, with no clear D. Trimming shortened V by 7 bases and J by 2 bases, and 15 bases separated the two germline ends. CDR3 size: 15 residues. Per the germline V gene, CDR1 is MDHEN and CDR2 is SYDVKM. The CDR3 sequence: CASNPGDTAGNTIYF. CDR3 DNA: TGTGCCAGCAACCCCGGCGACACTGCTGGAAACACCATATATTTT.

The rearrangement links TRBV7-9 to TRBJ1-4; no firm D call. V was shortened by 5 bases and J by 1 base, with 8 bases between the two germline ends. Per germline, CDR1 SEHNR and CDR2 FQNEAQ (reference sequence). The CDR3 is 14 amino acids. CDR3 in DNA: TGTGCCAGCAGCGCGGCCGGAACTAATGAAAAACTGTTTTTT. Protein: CASSAAGTNEKLFF.

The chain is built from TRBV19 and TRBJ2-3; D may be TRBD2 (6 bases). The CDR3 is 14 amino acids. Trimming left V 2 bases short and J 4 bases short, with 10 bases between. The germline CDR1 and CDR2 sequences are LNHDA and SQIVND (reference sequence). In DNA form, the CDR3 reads TGTGCCAGTAGTATACGGGCGGGATCAGATACGCAGTATTTT. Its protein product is CASSIRAGSDTQYF.

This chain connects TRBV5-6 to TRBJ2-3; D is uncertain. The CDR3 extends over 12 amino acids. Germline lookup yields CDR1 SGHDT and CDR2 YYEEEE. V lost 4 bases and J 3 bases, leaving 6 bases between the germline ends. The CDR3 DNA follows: TGTGCCAGCAGCCAAAATACAGATACGCAGTATTTT. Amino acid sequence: CASSQNTDTQYF.

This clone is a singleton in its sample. CDR3 region: CASSQDGSGLGNSPLHF. The CDR3 DNA reads TGTGCCAGCAGCCAAGACGGGTCGGGGTTGGGGAATTCACCCCTCCACTTT. This chain uses TRBV4-2 with TRBJ1-6, with D uncertain. This CDR3 has 17 amino acids. CDR1 and CDR2 (germline): LGHNA, YNFKEQ. V lost 0 bases and J 7 bases, leaving 16 bases between the germline ends.

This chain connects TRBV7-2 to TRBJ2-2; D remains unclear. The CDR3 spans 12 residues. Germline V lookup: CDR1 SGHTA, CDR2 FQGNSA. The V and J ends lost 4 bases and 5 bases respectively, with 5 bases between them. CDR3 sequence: CASSSRTGELFF. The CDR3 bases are TGTGCCAGCAGCTCCCGGACCGGGGAGCTGTTTTTT.

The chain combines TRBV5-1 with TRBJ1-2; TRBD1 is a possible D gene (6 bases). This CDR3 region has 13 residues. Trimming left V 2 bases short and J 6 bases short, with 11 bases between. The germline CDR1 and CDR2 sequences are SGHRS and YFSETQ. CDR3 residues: CASSFRTVDGYTF. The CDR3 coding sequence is TGCGCCAGCAGCTTTAGGACAGTGGATGGCTACACCTTC.

In DNA, the CDR3 is TGTGCCAGCAGCCAGGGACAGGGCAACTACGAGCAGTACTTC. Protein: CASSQGQGNYEQYF. V is TRBV6-6 and J is TRBJ2-7, with TRBD1 matching over 9 bases. This CDR3 is built from 14 residues. The germline gives CDR1 MNHNY, CDR2 SVGAGI (reference sequence). J gave up 3 bases and V 6 bases, and 6 bases lay outside the gene matches.

The CDR3 DNA reads as TGCGCCAGCAGCTTGGGCGGGCGCACAGATACGCAGTATTTT. This gives the protein CASSLGGRTDTQYF. The chain couples TRBV5-1 to TRBJ2-3, with D perhaps matching TRBD2 (5 bases). The CDR3 spans 14 residues. V was shortened by 0 bases and J by 1 base, with 6 bases between the two germline ends. CDR1 and CDR2 (germline): SGHRS, YFSETQ.

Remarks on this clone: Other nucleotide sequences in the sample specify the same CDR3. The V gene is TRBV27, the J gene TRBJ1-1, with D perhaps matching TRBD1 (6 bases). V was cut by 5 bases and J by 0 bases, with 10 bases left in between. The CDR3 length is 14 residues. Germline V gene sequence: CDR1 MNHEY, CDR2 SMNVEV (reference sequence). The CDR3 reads CASSLTGLNTEAFF. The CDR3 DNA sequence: TGTGCCAGCAGTCTAACAGGGTTGAACACTGAAGCTTTCTTT.

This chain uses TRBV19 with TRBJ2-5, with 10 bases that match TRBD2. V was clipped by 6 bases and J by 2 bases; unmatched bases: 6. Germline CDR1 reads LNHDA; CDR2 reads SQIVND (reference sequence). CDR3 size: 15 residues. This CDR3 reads CASSHRTSGQETQYF. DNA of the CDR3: TGTGCCAGTAGCCACCGGACTAGCGGACAAGAGACCCAGTACTTC.

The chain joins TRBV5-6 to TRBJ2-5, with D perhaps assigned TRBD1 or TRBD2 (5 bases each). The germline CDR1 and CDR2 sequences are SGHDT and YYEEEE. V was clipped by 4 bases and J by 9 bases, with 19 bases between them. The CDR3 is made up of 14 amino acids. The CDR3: CASSLGRRTGSQYF. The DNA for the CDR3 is TGTGCCAGCAGCCTGGGACGTCGGACGGGGTCCCAGTACTTC.

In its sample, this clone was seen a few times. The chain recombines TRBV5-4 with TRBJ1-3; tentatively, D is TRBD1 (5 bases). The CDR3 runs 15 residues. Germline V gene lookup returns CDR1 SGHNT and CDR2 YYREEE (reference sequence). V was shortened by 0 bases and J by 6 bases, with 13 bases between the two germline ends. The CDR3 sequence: CASSLGAGKANTIYF. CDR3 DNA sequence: TGTGCCAGCAGCTTGGGGGCAGGGAAGGCAAACACCATATATTTT.

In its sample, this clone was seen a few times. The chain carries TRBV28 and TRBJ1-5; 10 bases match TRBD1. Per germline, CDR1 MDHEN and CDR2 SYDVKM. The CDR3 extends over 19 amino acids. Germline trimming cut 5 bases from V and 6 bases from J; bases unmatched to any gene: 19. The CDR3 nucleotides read TGTGCCAGCAGTCGACTAAAATTCCGGGACAGGGGAGGCGGTCAGCCCCAGCATTTT. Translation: CASSRLKFRDRGGGQPQHF.

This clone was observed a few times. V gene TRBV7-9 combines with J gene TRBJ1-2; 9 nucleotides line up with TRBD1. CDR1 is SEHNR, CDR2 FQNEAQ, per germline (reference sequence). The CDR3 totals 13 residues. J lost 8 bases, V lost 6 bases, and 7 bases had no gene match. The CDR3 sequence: CASRPGQGGGYTF. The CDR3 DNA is TGTGCCAGCAGACCGGGACAGGGCGGCGGCTACACCTTC.

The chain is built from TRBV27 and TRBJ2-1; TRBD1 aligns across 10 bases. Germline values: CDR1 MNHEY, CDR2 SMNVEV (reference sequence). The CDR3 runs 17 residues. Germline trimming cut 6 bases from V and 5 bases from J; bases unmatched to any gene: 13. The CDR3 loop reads CASRTGQGVFFNNEQFF. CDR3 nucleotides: TGTGCCAGCAGAACAGGACAGGGGGTCTTTTTTAACAATGAGCAGTTCTTC.

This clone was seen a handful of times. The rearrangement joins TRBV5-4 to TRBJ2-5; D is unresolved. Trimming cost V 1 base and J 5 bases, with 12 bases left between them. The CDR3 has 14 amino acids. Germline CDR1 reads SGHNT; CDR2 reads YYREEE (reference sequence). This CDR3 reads CASSLSVRSETQYF. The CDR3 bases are TGTGCCAGCAGCTTGTCGGTGAGGAGTGAGACCCAGTACTTC. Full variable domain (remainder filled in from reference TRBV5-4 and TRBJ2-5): ETGVTQSPTHLIKTRGQQVTLRCSSQSGHNTVSWYQQALGQGPQFIFQYYREEENGRGNFPPRFSGLQFPNYSSELNVNALELDDSALYLCASSLSVRSETQYFGPGTRLLVL.

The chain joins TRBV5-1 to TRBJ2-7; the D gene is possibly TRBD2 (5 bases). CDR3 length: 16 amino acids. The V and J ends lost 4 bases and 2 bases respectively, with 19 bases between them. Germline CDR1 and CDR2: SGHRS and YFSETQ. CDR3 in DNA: TGCGCCAGCAGCCTCGCTCCGGGGAAAGGACCCTACGAGCAGTACTTC. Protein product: CASSLAPGKGPYEQYF.